This T cell receptor beta chain originates from a study of blood T cell repertoires in COVID-19. Background on the study: Samples taken during acute and convalescent COVID-19 were collected in the United States, Italy and Spain.

Original methodology: Nucleated cell number was recorded as an estimate derived from reference gene primer amplification. Generated by immunoSEQ multiplex PCR, the TCRdb table keeps only in-frame clones and is missing some. The V and J calls and the clone size are those of that table, but D and trimming were determined from the DNA. The table includes fewer than 150,000 clones, roughly 84% detected once. CDR3 length: 13 amino acids. The receptor was derived from a man in his forties or fifties in a cohort exposed to, infected with or recovered from COVID-19 (not recorded which). The sequencing sample was made of PBMCs or T cells enriched from blood (not recorded which). V gene TRBV21-1 combines with J gene TRBJ2-2; no DNA check was done on the table's D call, TRBD1. TRBV21-1 is described as a pseudogene. The CDR3 loop is CASSHQGAGELFF. CDR3 DNA: TGTGCCAGCAGCCACCAAGGGGCCGGGGAGCTGTTTTTT.